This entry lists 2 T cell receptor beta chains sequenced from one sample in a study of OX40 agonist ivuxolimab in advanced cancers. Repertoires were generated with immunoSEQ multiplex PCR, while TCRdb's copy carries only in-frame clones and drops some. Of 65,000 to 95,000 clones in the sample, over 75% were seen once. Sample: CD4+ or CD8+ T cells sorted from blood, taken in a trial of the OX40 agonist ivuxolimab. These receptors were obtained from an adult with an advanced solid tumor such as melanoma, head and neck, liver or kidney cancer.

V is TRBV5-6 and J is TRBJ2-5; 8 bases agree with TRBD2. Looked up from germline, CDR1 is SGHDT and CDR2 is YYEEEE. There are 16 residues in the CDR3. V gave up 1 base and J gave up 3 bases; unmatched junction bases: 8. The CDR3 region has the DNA TGTGCCAGCAGCTTGATCAGTGCGGGAGGAAAAGAGACCCAGTACTTC. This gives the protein CASSLISAGGKETQYF.

For the CDR3, the DNA is TGTGCCAGCAGCCGCCGAAGCGGGGAACGAGCTTTCTTT. As protein: CASSRRSGERAFF. This chain uses TRBV7-2 with TRBJ1-1; no definite D call. Looked up from germline, CDR1 is SGHTA and CDR2 is FQGNSA. The CDR3 extends over 13 amino acids. Trimming stripped 5 bases from V and 10 bases from J, with 17 bases between.